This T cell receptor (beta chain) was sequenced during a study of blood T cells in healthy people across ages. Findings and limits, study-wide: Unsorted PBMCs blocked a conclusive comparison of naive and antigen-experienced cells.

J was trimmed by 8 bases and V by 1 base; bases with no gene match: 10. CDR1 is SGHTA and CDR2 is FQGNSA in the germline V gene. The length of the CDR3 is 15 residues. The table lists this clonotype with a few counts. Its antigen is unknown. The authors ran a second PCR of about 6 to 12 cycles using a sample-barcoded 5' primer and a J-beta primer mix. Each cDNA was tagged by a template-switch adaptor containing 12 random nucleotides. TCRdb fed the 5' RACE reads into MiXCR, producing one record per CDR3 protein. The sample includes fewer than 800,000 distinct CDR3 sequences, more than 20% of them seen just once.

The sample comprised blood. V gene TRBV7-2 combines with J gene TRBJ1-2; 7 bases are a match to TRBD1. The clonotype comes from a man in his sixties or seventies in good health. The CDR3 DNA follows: TGTGCCAGCAGCTTAGTGGGGCAGGGGGTACAGGGCTACACCTTC. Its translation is CASSLVGQGVQGYTF.